The 2 T cell receptor beta chains listed next were all sequenced from one sample in a study of patients and donors after allogeneic stem cell transplantation. TCRdb reanalysed the RT-PCR reads using MiXCR and keeps one entry per CDR3 protein. The data contain about 960,000 distinct CDR3 sequences, approximately 19% of them singletons. The sample comprised blood, either unsorted or a sorted T cell fraction (not recorded which). The receptors originated from a human donor who was either an allogeneic HSCT recipient or a stem cell or donor lymphocyte infusion donor (not recorded which). It is not recorded whose cells these are; they may come from a transplant donor.

This clonotype was detected a few times. J is TRBJ2-7 and V is TRBV21-1; TRBD1, the table's D call, lacks a check against the DNA. TRBV21-1 constitutes a pseudogene. This CDR3 is built from 14 residues. DNA of the CDR3: TGTGCCGGCAGACGAGAACAGGTGGCCTACGAGCAGTACTTC. Amino acids: CAGRREQVAYEQYF.

This clonotype appeared a few times. The chain uses TRBV12-3 or TRBV12-4 and TRBJ2-1; no reliable D call. CDR3 length: 15 amino acids. The germline V and J ends were trimmed by 7 bases and 7 bases, with 20 bases remaining between them. CDR3 nucleotides: TGTGCCAGCATGGAGACCCCTAATGGAGATAATGAGCAGTTCTTC. Translating it yields CASMETPNGDNEQFF.